A single sample is the source of the 10 T cell receptor beta chains below, sequenced in a study of neoadjuvant anti-PD-1 for oral cavity cancer. The assay was immunoSEQ multiplex PCR, and TCRdb's table has in-frame clones only and misses some. The data show some 15,000 clones, around 66% seen once. Time point specified: after neoadjuvant nivolumab, at surgical resection. Source: PBMCs, taken after nivolumab (anti-PD-1) treatment. The receptor set was obtained from a person between 40 and 85 years old with oral cavity squamous cell carcinoma.

V is TRBV4-1 and J is TRBJ2-4, with 8 bases matching TRBD1. The length of the CDR3 is 15 residues. Looked up from germline, CDR1 is MGHRA and CDR2 is YSYEKL. The trim removed 5 bases at V and 4 bases at J, leaving 7 bases unmatched. This CDR3 is CASSYTRTGKNIQYF. As DNA, the CDR3 is TGCGCCAGCAGCTACACTCGGACAGGGAAAAACATTCAGTACTTC.

The rearrangement links TRBV27 to TRBJ2-7, with 7 nucleotides matching TRBD2. CDR1 MNHEY and CDR2 SMNVEV come from the germline V gene (reference sequence). The V and J ends lost 4 bases and 3 bases, in that order; junction bases with no gene match: 9. The CDR3 runs 15 residues. DNA for the CDR3: TGTGCCAGCAGTTCCCTAGCGGCCGGAGACTACGAGCAGTACTTC. Translating it yields CASSSLAAGDYEQYF.

This clone was detected a few times. V and J are TRBV5-1 and TRBJ2-3, with D hard to call. Germline loops: CDR1 SGHRS, CDR2 YFSETQ. V was pared by 0 bases and J by 5 bases, with 7 bases between. The CDR3 extends over 13 amino acids. CDR3 DNA sequence: TGCGCCAGCAGCTTGGGGATAGAAGATACGCAGTATTTT. This codes for CASSLGIEDTQYF.

CDR3 sequence: CASSLGLAAYNEQFF. The CDR3 nucleotides are TGTGCCAGCAGCTTAGGACTAGCGGCTTACAATGAGCAGTTCTTC. The chain links TRBV11-2 to TRBJ2-1; 9 bases fit TRBD2. The CDR3 is made up of 15 amino acids. V lost 1 base and J lost 4; bases outside the gene matches: 2. Germline values: CDR1 SGHAT, CDR2 FQNNGV.

This clone qualifies as medium-sized. V is TRBV19 and J is TRBJ1-5; TRBD1 matches 7 bases. After removal of 7 bases from V and 4 bases from J, the junction contained 16 bases not matched to a gene. Germline loops: CDR1 LNHDA, CDR2 SQIVND (reference sequence). The CDR3 totals 17 residues. The CDR3, as DNA: TGTGCCAGTAAGGGTCGACAGGGACTACCCATAAATCAGCCCCAGCATTTT. It translates to CASKGRQGLPINQPQHF.

The chain is built from TRBV6-5 and TRBJ2-7; TRBD2 matches at 8 bases. The CDR3 loop spans 13 amino acids. CDR1 and CDR2 (germline): MNHEY, SVGAGI. Trimming cost V 8 bases and J 1 base; bases outside gene matches: 4. The CDR3 DNA reads as TGTGCCAGCCGGGGGGGCGGTTCCTACGAGCAGTACTTC. Protein sequence: CASRGGGSYEQYF.

The genes are TRBV27 and TRBJ1-2, with 8 bases identical to TRBD1. In germline, CDR1 is MNHEY, CDR2 SMNVEV (reference sequence). The CDR3 is made up of 16 amino acids. The V segment lost 8 bases and the J segment 1 base; nucleotides outside the gene matches: 12. CDR3 bases: TGTGCCAGCCACCAGGACAGGGTATCGGGTAACTATGGCTACACCTTC. This codes for CASHQDRVSGNYGYTF.

The V and J genes are TRBV27 and TRBJ2-2; D is undetermined. Trimming took off 6 bases at V and 0 bases at J, with 8 bases between the two ends. The CDR3 is 14 amino acids. Germline CDR1 reads MNHEY; CDR2 reads SMNVEV (reference sequence). Here the CDR3 reads CASRGSTNTGELFF. In DNA form, the CDR3 reads TGTGCCAGCAGAGGCTCCACGAACACCGGGGAGCTGTTTTTT.

V gene TRBV9 combines with J gene TRBJ2-3; D is ambiguous. This CDR3 has 14 residues. With 0 bases removed from V and 3 bases from J, the gap between germline ends came to 8 bases. Germline CDR1 reads SGDLS; CDR2 reads YYNGEE. The CDR3 loop is CASSVGPDTDTQYF. The CDR3 region has the DNA TGTGCCAGCAGCGTAGGGCCCGATACAGATACGCAGTATTTT. The full variable domain, rest sourced from reference TRBV9 and TRBJ2-3, is DSGVTQTPKHLITATGQRVTLRCSPRSGDLSVYWYQQSLDQGLQFLIQYYNGEERAKGNILERFSAQQFPDLHSELNLSSLELGDSALYFCASSVGPDTDTQYFGPGTRLTVL.

V and J are TRBV2 and TRBJ2-7, with TRBD2 as a possible D gene (7 bases). Germline CDR1 SNHLY, CDR2 FYNNEI. Trimming shortened V by 6 bases and J by 3 bases, and 18 bases separated the two germline ends. CDR3 length equals 15 residues. The CDR3 reads CASSLGRGPLYEQYF. The CDR3 DNA is TGTGCCAGCAGCCTGGGGCGGGGGCCTCTCTACGAGCAGTACTTC.